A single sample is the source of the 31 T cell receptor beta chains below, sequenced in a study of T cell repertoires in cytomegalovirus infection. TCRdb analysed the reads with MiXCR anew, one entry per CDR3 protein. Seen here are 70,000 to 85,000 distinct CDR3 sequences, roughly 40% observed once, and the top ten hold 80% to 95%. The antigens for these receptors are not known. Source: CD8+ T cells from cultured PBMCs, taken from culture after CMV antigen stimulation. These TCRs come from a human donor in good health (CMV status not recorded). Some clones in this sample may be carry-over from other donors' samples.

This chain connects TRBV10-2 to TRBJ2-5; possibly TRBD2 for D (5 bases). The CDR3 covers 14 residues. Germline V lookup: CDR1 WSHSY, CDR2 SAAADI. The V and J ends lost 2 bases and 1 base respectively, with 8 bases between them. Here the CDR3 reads CASSERGIQETQYF. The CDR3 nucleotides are TGCGCCAGCAGTGAGAGAGGGATCCAAGAGACCCAGTACTTC.

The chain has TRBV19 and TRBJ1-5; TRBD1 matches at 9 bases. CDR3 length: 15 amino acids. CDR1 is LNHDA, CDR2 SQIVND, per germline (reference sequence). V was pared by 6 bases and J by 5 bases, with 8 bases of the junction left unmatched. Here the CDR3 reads CASSPSTGGYQPQHF. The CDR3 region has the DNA TGTGCCAGTAGCCCCTCGACAGGGGGTTATCAGCCCCAGCATTTT. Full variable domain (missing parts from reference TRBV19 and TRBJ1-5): DGGITQSPKYLFRKEGQNVTLSCEQNLNHDAMYWYRQDPGQGLRLIYYSQIVNDFQKGDIAEGYSVSREKKESFPLTVTSAQKNPTAFYLCASSPSTGGYQPQHFGDGTRLSIL.

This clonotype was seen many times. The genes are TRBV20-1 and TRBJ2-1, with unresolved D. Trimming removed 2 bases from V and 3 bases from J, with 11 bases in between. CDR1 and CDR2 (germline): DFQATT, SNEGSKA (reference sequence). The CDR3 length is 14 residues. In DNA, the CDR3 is TGCAGTGCTAGATCGCCTGGCGACTACAATGAGCAGTTCTTC. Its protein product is CSARSPGDYNEQFF.

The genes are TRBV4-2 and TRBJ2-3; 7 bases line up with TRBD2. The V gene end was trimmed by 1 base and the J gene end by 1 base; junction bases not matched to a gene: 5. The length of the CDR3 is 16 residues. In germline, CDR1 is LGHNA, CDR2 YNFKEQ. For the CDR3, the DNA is TGTGCCAGCAGCCAAGGTGGGGCGGGGGGCACAGATACGCAGTATTTT. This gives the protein CASSQGGAGGTDTQYF.

The CDR3 sequence: CSAREWGSQELAYEQYF. CDR3 DNA: TGCAGTGCTAGAGAGTGGGGATCGCAGGAGCTAGCCTACGAGCAGTACTTC. The chain joins TRBV20-1 to TRBJ2-7; D call uncertain. Trimming pared 0 bases from V and 2 bases from J, leaving 20 bases between. Germline values: CDR1 DFQATT, CDR2 SNEGSKA (reference sequence). The CDR3 consists of 17 residues.

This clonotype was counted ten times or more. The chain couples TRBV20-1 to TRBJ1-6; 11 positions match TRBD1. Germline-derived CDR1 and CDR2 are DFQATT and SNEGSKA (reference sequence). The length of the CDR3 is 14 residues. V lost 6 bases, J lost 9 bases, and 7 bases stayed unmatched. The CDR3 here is CSAVGDRGSSPLHF. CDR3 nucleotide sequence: TGCAGTGCCGTCGGGGACAGGGGGTCTTCACCCCTCCACTTT.

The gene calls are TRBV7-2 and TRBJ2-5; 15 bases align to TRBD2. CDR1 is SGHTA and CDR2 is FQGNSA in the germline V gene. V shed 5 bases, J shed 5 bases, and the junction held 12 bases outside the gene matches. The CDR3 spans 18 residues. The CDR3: CASSLRTSGGGVLETQYF. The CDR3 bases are TGTGCCAGCAGCCTAAGGACTAGCGGGGGGGGCGTGCTGGAGACCCAGTACTTC.

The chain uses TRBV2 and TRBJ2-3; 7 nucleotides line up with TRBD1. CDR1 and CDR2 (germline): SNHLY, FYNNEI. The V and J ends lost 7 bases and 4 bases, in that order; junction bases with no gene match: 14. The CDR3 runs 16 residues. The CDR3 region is CASKQGTSIAADTQYF. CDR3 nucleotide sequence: TGTGCCAGCAAACAGGGGACGTCAATCGCAGCAGATACGCAGTATTTT.

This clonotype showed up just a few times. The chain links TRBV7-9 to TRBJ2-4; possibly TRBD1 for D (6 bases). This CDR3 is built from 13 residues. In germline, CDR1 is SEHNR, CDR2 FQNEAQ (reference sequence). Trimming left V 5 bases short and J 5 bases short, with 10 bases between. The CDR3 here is CASSMTGENIQYF. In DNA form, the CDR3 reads TGTGCCAGCAGCATGACAGGAGAAAACATTCAGTACTTC. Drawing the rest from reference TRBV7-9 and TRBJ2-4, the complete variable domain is DTGVSQNPRHKITKRGQNVTFRCDPISEHNRLYWYRQTLGQGPEFLTYFQNEAQLEKSRLLSDRFSAERPKGSFSTLEIQRTEQGDSAMYLCASSMTGENIQYFGAGTRLSVL.

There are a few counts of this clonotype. Written as DNA, the CDR3 is TGTGCCAGCAGTTTATCGACCGGGTCGGGGTCACCCCTCCACTTT. Protein sequence: CASSLSTGSGSPLHF. The chain recombines TRBV27 with TRBJ1-6; D ambiguous. The CDR3 contains 15 residues. Germline values: CDR1 MNHEY, CDR2 SMNVEV (reference sequence). V lost 0 bases to trimming and J lost 10 bases, with 13 bases between them.

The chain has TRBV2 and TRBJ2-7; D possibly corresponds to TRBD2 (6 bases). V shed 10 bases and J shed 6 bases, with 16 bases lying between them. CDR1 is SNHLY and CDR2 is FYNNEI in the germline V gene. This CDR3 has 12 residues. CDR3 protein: CAIILVGGEQYF. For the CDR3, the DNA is TGTGCCATCATCCTGGTCGGGGGCGAGCAGTACTTC.

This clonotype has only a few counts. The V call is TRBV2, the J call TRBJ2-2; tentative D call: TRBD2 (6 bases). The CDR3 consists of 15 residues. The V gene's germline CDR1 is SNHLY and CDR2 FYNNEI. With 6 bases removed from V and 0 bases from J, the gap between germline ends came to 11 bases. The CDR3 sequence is CASRDSGTNTGELFF. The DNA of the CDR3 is TGTGCCAGCAGGGATAGCGGCACGAACACCGGGGAGCTGTTTTTT. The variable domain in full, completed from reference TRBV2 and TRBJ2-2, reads EPEVTQTPSHQVTQMGQEVILRCVPISNHLYFYWYRQILGQKVEFLVSFYNNEISEKSEIFDDQFSVERPDGSNFTLKIRSTKLEDSAMYFCASRDSGTNTGELFFGEGSRLTVL.

CDR3 protein: CASSVGGGQVKEQFF. CDR3 DNA sequence: TGTGCCAGCAGCGTAGGAGGGGGACAGGTGAAGGAGCAGTTCTTC. The chain employs TRBV9 and TRBJ2-1; TRBD1 agrees at 8 bases. Trimming took 0 bases from V and 10 from J; bases not matched to a gene: 9. CDR1 and CDR2 from the germline V gene are SGDLS and YYNGEE. This CDR3 spans 15 amino acids.

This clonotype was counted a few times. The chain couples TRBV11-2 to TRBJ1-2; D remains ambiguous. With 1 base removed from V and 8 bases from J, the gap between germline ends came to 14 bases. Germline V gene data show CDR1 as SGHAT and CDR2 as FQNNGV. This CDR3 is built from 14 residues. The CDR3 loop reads CASSLGGVGSGYTF. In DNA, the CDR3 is TGTGCCAGCAGCTTAGGTGGGGTCGGTTCGGGCTACACCTTC.

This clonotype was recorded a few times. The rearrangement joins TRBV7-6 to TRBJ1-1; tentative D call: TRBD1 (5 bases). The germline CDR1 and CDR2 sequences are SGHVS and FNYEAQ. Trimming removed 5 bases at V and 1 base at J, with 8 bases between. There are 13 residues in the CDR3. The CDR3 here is CASSPGRNTEAFF. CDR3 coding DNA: TGTGCCAGCAGCCCAGGGAGGAACACTGAAGCTTTCTTT.

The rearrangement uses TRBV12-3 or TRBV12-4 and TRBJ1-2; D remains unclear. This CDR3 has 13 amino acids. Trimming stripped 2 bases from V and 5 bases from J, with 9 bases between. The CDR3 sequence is CASSLWADYGYTF. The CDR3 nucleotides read TGTGCCAGCAGTTTATGGGCGGATTATGGCTACACCTTC.

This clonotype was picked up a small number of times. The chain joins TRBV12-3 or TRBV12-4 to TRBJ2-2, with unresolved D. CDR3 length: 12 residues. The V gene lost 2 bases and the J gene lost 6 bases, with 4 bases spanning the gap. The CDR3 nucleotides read TGTGCCAGCAGTTTACGGGCCGGGGAGCTGTTTTTT. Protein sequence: CASSLRAGELFF.

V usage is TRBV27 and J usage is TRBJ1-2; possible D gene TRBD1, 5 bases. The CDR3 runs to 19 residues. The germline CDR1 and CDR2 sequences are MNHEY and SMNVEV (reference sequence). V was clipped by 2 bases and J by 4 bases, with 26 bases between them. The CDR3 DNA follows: TGTGCCAGCAGTTTACGGGGCACTGGTATGGGGCAGCTACTCTATGGCTACACCTTC. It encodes CASSLRGTGMGQLLYGYTF.

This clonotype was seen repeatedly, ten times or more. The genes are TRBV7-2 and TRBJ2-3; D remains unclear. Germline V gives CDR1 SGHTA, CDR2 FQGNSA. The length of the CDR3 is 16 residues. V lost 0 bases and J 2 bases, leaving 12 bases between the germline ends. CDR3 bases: TGTGCCAGCAGCTTAGCTCCAGGCCTGAACACAGATACGCAGTATTTT. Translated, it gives CASSLAPGLNTDTQYF.

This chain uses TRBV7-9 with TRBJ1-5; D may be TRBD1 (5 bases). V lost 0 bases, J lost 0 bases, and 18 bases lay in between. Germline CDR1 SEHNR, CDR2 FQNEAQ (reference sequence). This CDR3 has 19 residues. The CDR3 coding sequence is TGTGCCAGCAGCTTAGCTATGGGACCTTTCTCCGGTAGCAATCAGCCCCAGCATTTT. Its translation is CASSLAMGPFSGSNQPQHF.

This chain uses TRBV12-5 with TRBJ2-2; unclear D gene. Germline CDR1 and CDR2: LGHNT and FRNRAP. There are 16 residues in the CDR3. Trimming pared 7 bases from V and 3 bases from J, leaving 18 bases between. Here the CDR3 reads CASALGESGYTGELFF. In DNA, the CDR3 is TGTGCTAGTGCCCTTGGTGAGTCAGGATACACCGGGGAGCTGTTTTTT.

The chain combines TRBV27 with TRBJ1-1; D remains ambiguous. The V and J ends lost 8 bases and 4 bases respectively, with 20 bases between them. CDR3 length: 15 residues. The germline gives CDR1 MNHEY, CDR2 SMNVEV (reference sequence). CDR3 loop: CASLGVAPGGTEAFF. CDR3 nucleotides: TGTGCCAGCCTCGGAGTGGCCCCGGGCGGCACTGAAGCTTTCTTT.

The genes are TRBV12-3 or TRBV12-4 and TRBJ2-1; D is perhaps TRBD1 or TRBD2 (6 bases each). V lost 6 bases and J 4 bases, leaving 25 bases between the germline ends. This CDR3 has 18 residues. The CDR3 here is CASSFQVDRRGEYNEQFF. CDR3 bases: TGTGCCAGCAGCTTCCAAGTTGATCGGAGGGGGGAATACAATGAGCAGTTCTTC.

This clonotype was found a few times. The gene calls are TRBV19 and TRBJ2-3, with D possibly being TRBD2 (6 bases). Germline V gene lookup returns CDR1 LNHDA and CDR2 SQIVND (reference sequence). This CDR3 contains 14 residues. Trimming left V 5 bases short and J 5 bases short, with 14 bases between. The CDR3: CASSWPEGGDTQYF. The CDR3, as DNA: TGTGCCAGTAGTTGGCCGGAGGGCGGAGATACGCAGTATTTT.

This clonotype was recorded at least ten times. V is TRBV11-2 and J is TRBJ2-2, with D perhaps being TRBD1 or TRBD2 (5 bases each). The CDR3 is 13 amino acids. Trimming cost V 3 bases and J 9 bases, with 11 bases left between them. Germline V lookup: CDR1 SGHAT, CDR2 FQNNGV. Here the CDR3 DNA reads TGTGCCAGCAGCTTGGGGGTCCACAGGGAGCTGTTTTTT. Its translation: CASSLGVHRELFF.

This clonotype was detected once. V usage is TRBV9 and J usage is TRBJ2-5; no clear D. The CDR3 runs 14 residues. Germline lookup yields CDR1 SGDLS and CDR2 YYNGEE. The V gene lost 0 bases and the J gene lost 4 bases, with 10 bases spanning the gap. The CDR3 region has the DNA TGTGCCAGCAGCGTAGGGCAAGTCGGAGAGACCCAGTACTTC. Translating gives CASSVGQVGETQYF.

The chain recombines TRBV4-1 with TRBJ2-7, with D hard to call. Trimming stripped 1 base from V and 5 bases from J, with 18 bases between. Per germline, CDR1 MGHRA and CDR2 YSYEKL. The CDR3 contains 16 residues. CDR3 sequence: CASSQAPHGRFHEQYF. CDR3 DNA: TGCGCCAGCAGCCAAGCCCCACACGGAAGATTCCACGAGCAGTACTTC.

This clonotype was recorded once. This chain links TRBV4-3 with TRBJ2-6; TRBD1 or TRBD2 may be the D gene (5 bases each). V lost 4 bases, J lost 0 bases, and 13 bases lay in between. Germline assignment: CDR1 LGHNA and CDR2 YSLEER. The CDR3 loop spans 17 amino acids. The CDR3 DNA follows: TGCGCCAGCAGCCCCGGGACGGGTTCCTCTGGGGCCAACGTCCTGACTTTC. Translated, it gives CASSPGTGSSGANVLTF.

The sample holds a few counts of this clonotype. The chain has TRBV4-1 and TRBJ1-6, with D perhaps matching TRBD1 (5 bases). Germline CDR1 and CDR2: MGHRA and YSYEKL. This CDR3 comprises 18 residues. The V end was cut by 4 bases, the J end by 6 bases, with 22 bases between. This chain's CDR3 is CASSLIQIRDGGNSPLHF. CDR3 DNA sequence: TGCGCCAGCAGCCTGATTCAAATCCGGGACGGGGGTAATTCACCCCTCCACTTT.

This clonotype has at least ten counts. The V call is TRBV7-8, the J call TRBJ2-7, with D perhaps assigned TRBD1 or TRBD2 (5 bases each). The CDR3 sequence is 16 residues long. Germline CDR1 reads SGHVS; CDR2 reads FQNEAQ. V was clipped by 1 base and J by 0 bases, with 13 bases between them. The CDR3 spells CASSLVPGTTSYEQYF. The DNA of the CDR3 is TGTGCCAGCAGCTTAGTCCCGGGGACCACCTCCTACGAGCAGTACTTC.

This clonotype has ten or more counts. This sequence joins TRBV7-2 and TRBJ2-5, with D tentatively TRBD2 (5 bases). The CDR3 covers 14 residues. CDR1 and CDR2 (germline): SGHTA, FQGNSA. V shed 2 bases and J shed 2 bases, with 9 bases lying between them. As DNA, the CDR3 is TGTGCCAGCAGCTTAAGGTCGGGGCAAGAGACCCAGTACTTC. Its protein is CASSLRSGQETQYF.